This T cell receptor beta chain was observed in a study of shared clonotypes between healthy human individuals. The repertoire was sequenced with immunoSEQ multiplex PCR; TCRdb's copy has only in-frame clones and lacks some. The sample lists a few million clones, roughly 92% occurring once. V lost 6 bases and J lost 5, with 19 bases in between. Germline values: CDR1 MNHEY, CDR2 SVGAGI. This CDR3 has 15 amino acids. Concerning this clone: The target antigen is unknown.

Study-level points and caveats: Memory subsets generally showed lower estimated richness than naive subsets.

Sequenced input: naive CD4+ T cells from PBMCs. Regarding subset: CD45RA+ positively selected. The TCR comes from a man aged 18 to 30 in good health. Some clones in this sample may be carry-over from other donors' samples. V is TRBV6-5 and J is TRBJ2-5; D possibly uses TRBD1 or TRBD2 (5 bases each). CDR3 amino acids: CASRPRRLGTETQYF. In DNA form, the CDR3 reads TGTGCCAGCAGACCACGGCGTCTAGGGACGGAGACCCAGTACTTC.